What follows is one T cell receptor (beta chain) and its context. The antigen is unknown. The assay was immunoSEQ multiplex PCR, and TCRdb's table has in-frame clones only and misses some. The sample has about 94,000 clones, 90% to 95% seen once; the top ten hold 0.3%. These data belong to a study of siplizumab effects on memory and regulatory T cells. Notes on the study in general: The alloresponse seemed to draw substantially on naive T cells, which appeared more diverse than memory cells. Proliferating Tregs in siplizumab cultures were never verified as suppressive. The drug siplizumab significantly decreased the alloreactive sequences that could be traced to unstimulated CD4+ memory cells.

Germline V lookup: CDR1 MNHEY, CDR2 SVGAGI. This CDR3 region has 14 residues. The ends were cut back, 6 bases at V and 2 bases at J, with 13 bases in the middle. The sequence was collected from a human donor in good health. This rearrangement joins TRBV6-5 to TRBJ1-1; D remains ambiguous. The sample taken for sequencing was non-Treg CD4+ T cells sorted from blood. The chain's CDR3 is CASRPTNDNTEAFF. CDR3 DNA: TGTGCCAGCAGACCAACTAACGACAACACTGAAGCTTTCTTT.